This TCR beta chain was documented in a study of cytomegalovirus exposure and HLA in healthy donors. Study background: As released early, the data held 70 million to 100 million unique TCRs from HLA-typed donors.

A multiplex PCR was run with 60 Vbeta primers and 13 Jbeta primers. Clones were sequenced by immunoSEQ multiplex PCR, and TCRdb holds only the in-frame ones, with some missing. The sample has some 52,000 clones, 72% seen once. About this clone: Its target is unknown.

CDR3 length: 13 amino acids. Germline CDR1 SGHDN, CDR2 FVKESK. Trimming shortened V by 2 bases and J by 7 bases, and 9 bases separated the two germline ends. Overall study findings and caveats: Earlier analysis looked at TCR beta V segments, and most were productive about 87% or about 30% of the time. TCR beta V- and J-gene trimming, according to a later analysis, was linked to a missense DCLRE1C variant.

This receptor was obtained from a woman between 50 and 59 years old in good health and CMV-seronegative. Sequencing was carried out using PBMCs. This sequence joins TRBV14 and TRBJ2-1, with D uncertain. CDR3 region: CASSQNIGNEQFF. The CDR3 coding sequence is TGTGCCAGCAGCCAAAATATCGGGAATGAGCAGTTCTTC.